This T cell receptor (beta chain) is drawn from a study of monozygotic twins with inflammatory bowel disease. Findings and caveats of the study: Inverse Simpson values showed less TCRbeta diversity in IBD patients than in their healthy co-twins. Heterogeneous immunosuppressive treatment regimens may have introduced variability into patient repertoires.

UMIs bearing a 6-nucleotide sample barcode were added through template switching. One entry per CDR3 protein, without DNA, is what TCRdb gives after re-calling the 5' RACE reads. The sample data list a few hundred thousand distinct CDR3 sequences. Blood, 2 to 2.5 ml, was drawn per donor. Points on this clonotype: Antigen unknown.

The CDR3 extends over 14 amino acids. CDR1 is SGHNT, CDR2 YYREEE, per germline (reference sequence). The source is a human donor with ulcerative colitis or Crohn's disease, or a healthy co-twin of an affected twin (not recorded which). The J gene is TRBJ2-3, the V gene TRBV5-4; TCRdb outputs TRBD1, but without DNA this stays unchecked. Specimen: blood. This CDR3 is CASSLDRGVDTQYF.